This T cell receptor beta chain was captured by sequencing in a study of T cell responses to AZD1222 COVID-19 vaccine. TCRdb's copy holds only in-frame clones and misses some; the assay was immunoSEQ multiplex PCR. The sample holds 100,000 to 150,000 clones, roughly 84% seen once. This CDR3 has 13 residues. V was cut by 0 bases and J by 4 bases, with 3 bases left in between. CDR1 and CDR2 (germline): LGHDT, YNNKEL (reference sequence). Whole-study findings and limits: Females made up more of the donors, who were largely white British, and clonal diversity may have come out too low.

On this clone itself: Its antigen is as yet unknown.

The rearrangement links TRBV3-1 (or the pseudogene TRBV3-2) to TRBJ1-4; D not resolved. This sequence was found in an adult who received the AZD1222 COVID-19 vaccine. Sample: peripheral blood, taken 28 days after the second AZD1222 dose. CDR3: CASSQDFNEKLFF. The DNA for the CDR3 is TGTGCCAGCAGCCAAGATTTTAATGAAAAACTGTTTTTT.